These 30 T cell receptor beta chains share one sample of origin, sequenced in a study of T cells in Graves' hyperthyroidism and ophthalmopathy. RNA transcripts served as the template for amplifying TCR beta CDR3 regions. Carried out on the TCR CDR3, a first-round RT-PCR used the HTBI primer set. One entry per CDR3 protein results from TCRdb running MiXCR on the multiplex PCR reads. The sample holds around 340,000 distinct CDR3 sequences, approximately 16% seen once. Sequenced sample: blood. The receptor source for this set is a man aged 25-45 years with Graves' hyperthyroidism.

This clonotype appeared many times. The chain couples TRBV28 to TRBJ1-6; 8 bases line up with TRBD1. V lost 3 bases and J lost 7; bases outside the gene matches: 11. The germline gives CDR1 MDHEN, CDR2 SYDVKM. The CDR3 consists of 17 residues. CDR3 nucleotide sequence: TGTGCCAGCAGTTTTGATCCGGGACAGGACACCAATTCACCCCTCCACTTT. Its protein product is CASSFDPGQDTNSPLHF.

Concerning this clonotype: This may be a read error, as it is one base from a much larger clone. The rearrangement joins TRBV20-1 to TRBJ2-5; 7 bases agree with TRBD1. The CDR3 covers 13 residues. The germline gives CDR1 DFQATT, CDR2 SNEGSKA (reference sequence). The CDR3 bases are TGCAGTGCTAGGGGGACAGTCAAAGAGACCCTGTACTTC. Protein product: CSARGTVKETLYF.

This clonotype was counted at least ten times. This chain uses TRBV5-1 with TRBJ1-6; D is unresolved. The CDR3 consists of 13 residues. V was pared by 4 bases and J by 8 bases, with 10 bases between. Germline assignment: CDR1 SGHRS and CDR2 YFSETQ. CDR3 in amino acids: CASSLGPDSPLHF. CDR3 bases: TGCGCCAGCAGCCTAGGACCGGATTCACCCCTCCACTTT.

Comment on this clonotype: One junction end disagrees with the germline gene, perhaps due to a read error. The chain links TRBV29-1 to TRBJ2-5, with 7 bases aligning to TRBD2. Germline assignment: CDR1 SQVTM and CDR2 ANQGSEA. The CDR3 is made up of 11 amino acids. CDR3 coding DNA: TGCAGCGTTTCGGGGGGAGAGGCCCAGTACTTC. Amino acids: CSVSGGEAQYF.

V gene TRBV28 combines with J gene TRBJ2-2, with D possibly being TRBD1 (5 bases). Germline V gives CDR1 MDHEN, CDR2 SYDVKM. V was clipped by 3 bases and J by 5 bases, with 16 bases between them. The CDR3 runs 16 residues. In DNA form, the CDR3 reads TGTGCCAGCAGTTTGGCCCCGGCAGGGTTAACCGGGGAGCTGTTTTTT. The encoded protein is CASSLAPAGLTGELFF.

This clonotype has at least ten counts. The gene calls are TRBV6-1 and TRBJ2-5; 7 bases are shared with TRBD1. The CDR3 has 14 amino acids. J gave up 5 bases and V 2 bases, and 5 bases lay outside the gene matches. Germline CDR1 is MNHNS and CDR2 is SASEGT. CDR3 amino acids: CASSEPTGVETQYF. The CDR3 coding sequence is TGTGCCAGCAGTGAACCCACAGGGGTCGAGACCCAGTACTTC.

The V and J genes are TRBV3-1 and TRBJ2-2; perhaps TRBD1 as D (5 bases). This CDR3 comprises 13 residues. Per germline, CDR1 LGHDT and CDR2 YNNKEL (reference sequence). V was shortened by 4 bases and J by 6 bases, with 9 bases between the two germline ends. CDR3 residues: CASSPARAGELFF. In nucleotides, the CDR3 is TGTGCCAGCAGCCCCGCCAGGGCCGGGGAGCTGTTTTTT.

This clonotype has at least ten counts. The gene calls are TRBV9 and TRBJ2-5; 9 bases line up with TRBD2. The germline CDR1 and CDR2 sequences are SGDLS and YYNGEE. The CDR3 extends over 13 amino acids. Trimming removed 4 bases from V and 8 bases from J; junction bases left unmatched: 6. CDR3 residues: CASSSALAGTQYF. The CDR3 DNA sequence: TGTGCCAGCAGCTCGGCTCTAGCGGGAACCCAGTACTTC.

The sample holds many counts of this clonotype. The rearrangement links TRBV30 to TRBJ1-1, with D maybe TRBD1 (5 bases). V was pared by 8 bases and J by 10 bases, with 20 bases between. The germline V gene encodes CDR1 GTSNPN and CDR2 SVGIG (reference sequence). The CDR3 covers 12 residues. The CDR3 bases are TGTGCCGGATCGGGAGGGCCCGGGGGAGCTTTCTTT. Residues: CAGSGGPGGAFF.

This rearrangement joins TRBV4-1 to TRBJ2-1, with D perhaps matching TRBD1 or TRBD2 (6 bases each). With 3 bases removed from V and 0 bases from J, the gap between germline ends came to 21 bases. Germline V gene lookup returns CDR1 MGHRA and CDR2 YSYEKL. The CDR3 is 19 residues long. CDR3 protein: CASSQGGMVAPSSYNEQFF. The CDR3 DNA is TGCGCCAGCAGCCAGGGGGGCATGGTCGCCCCGAGCTCCTACAATGAGCAGTTCTTC.

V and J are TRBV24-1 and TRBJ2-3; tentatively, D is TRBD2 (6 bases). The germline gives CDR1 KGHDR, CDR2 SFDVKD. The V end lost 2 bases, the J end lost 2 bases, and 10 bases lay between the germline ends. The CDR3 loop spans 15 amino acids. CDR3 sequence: CATSDSAGNTDTQYF. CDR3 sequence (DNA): TGTGCCACCAGTGATTCCGCGGGGAACACAGATACGCAGTATTTT.

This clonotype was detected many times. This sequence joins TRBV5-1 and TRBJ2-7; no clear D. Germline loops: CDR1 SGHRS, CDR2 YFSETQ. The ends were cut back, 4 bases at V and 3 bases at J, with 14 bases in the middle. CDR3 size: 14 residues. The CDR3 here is CASSPVAYSYEQYF. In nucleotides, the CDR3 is TGCGCCAGCAGCCCCGTGGCCTATAGCTACGAGCAGTACTTC.

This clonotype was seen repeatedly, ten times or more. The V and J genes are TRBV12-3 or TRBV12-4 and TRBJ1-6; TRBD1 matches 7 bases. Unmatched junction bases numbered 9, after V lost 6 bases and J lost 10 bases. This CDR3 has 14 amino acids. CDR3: CASSRTGSGSPLHF. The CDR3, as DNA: TGTGCCAGCAGCAGGACAGGATCGGGATCACCCCTCCACTTT.

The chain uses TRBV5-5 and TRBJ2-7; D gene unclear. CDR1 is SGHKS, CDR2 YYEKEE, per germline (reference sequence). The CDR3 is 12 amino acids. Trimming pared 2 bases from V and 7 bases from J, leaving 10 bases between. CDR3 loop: CASSFASAEQYF. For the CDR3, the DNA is TGTGCCAGCAGCTTCGCCTCGGCAGAGCAGTACTTC. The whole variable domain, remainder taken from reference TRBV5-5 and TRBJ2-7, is DAGVTQSPTHLIKTRGQQVTLRCSPISGHKSVSWYQQVLGQGPQFIFQYYEKEERGRGNFPDRFSARQFPNYSSELNVNALLLGDSALYLCASSFASAEQYFGPGTRLTVT.

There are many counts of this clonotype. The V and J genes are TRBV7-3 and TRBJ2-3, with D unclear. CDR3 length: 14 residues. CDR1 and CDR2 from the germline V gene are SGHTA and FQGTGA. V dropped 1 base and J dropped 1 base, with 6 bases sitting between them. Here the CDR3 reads CASSLMPGTDTQYF. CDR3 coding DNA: TGTGCCAGCAGCTTAATGCCCGGCACAGATACGCAGTATTTT.

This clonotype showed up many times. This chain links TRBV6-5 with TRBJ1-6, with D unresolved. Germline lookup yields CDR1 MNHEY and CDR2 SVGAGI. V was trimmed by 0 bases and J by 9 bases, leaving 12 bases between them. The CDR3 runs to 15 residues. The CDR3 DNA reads TGTGCCAGCAGTTACTCGAATAGAAAGGGTTCACCCCTCCACTTT. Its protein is CASSYSNRKGSPLHF.

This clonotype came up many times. CDR3 amino acids: CSASTGIYEQYF. The CDR3 region has the DNA TGCAGTGCTTCTACAGGGATCTACGAGCAGTACTTC. The chain joins TRBV20-1 to TRBJ2-7; possible D gene TRBD1, 6 bases. CDR3 length: 12 residues. The V end lost 5 bases, the J end lost 3 bases, and 11 bases lay between the germline ends. Germline V gene sequence: CDR1 DFQATT, CDR2 SNEGSKA (reference sequence).

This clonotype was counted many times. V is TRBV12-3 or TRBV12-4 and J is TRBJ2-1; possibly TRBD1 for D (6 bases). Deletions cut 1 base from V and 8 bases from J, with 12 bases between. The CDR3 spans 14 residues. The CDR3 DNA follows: TGTGCCAGCAGTTTAGGAGGGCCAGGGGATGAGCAGTTCTTC. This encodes CASSLGGPGDEQFF.

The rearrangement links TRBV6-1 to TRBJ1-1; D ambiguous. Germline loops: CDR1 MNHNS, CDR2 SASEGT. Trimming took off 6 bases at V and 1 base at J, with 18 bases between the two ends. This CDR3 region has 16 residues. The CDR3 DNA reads TGTGCCAGCAGCGATCCGAGGAGACTTTCGAACACTGAAGCTTTCTTT. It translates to CASSDPRRLSNTEAFF.

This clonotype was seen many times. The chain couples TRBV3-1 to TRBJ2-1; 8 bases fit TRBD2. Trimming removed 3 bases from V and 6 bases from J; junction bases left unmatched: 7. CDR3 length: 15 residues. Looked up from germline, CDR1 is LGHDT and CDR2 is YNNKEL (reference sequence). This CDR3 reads CASSHEGLGGNEQFF. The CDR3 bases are TGTGCCAGCAGCCACGAGGGACTAGGGGGCAATGAGCAGTTCTTC.

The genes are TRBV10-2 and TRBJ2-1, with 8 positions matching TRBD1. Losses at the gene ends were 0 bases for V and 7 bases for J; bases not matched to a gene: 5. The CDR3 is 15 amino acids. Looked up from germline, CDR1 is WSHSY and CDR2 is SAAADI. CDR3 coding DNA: TGCGCCAGCAGTGAGTCCGCGGACAGGGCGAATGAGCAGTTCTTC. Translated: CASSESADRANEQFF.

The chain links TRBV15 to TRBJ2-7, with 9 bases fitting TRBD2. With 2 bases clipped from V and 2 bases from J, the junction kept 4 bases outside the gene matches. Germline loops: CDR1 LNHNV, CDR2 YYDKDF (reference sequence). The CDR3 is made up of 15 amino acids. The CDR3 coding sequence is TGTGCCACCAGCAGACCCCCTAGCGGGACCTACGAGCAGTACTTC. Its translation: CATSRPPSGTYEQYF. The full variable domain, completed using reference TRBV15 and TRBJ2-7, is DAMVIQNPRYQVTQFGKPVTLSCSQTLNHNVMYWYQQKSSQAPKLLFHYYDKDFNNEADTPDNFQSRRPNTSFCFLDIRSPGLGDTAMYLCATSRPPSGTYEQYFGPGTRLTVT.

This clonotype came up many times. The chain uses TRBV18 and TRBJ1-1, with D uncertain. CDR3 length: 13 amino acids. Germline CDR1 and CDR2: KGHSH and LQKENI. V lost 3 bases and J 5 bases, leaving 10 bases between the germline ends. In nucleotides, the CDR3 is TGTGCCAGCTCACCGCGAACACGAACTGAAGCTTTCTTT. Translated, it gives CASSPRTRTEAFF.

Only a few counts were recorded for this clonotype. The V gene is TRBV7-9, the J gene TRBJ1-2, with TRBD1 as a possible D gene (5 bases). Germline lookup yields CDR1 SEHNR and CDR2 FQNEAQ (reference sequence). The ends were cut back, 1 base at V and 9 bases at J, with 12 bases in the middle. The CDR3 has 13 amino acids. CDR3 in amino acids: CASSLGRGDSYTF. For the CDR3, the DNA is TGTGCCAGCAGCTTAGGGCGAGGGGATAGCTACACCTTC.

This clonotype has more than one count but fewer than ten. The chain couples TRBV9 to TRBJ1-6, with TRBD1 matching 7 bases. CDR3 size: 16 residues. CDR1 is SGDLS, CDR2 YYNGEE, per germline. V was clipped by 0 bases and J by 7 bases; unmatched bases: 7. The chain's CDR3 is CASSVDGTERNSPLHF. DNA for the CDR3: TGTGCCAGCAGCGTAGATGGGACAGAGAGGAATTCACCCCTCCACTTT.

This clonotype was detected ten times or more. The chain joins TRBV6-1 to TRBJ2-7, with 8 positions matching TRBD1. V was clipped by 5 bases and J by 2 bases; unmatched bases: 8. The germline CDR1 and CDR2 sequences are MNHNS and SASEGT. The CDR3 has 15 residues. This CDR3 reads CASSIQDRAAYEQYF. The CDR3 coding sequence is TGTGCCAGCAGTATTCAGGACAGGGCTGCCTACGAGCAGTACTTC.

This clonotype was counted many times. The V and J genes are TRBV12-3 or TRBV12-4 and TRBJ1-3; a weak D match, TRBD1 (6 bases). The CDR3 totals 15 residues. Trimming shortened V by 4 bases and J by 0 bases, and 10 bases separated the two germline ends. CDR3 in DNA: TGTGCCAGCAGTTCTCGCAGGGGCTCTGGAAACACCATATATTTT. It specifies CASSSRRGSGNTIYF.

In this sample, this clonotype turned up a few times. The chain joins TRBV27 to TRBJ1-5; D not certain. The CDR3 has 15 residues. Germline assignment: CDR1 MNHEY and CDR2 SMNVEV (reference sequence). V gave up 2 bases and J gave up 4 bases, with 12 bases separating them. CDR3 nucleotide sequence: TGTGCCAGCAGTTTAATTCGGACCGAAAATCAGCCCCAGCATTTT. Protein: CASSLIRTENQPQHF.

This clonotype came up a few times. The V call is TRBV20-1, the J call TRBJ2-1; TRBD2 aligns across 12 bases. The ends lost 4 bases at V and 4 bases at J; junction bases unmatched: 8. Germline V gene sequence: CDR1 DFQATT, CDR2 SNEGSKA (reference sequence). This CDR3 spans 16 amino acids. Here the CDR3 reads CSANAGLAGRYNEQFF. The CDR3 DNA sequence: TGCAGTGCTAACGCCGGACTAGCGGGAAGGTACAATGAGCAGTTCTTC.

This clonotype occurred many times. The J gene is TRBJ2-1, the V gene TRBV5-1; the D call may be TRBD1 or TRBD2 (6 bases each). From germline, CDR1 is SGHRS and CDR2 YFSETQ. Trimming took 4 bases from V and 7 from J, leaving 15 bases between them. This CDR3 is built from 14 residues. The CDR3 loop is CASSGTGGGNEQFF. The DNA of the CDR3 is TGCGCCAGCAGCGGAACCGGGGGCGGGAATGAGCAGTTCTTC.